This TCR beta chain was recovered during a study of blood T cell repertoires in COVID-19. Sequencing was performed with immunoSEQ multiplex PCR; in TCRdb, only in-frame clones are kept and a portion is missing. The sample carries around 310,000 clones, over 70% recorded once. The germline gives CDR1 KGHSH, CDR2 LQKENI. The CDR3 is 13 residues long. Trimming left V 3 bases short and J 1 base short, with 7 bases between. Enrollees, about 18 to 95 years old, lived in 24 US areas. The V and J genes are TRBV18 and TRBJ2-7, with D tentatively TRBD1 (6 bases). The sample taken for sequencing was PBMCs or T cells enriched from blood (not recorded which). This receptor was obtained from a man younger than 40 who had recovered from COVID-19. CDR3 amino acids: CASSPTGSYEQYF. CDR3 in DNA: TGTGCCAGCTCACCTACAGGGTCCTACGAGCAGTACTTC.